A single sample gave rise to the 27 T cell receptor beta chains below, sequenced in a study of tumor-infiltrating lymphocytes in primary liver carcinoma. Total RNA amounting to around 450 ng was the source from which TCR beta cDNA was made with a constant-region primer. Investigators got TCR beta libraries out of three nested multiplex PCR rounds, done with slightly modified ARM-PCR. TRBV1-TRBV30 forward and Cbeta reverse primers drove the first two approximately 10-cycle rounds. MiXCR was run by TCRdb on the multiplex PCR reads, yielding one entry per CDR3 protein. Altogether 80,000 or so distinct CDR3 sequences are present, 65% to 75% being singletons, with the ten largest covering roughly 15%. Taking roughly 20-32 mg of unsorted bulk tissue, the authors co-extracted RNA and DNA. The sequenced sample consisted of liver tumor tissue from sampling region 4. Stated subset: tumor region T4, right-lateral pole. The receptors were gathered from a woman between 55 and 75 years old with primary liver carcinoma and hepatitis B virus infection.

Note on this clonotype: No conserved phenylalanine or tryptophan ends this CDR3, so it is likely a read error. The J gene is TRBJ2-5, the V gene TRBV29-1, with D tentatively TRBD2 (6 bases). Germline assignment: CDR1 SQVTM and CDR2 ANQGSEA. The CDR3 runs to 14 residues. V was cut by 4 bases and J by 4 bases, with 16 bases left in between. DNA for the CDR3: TGCAGCGTTGGGGGTGGGGAGGCCCCAGAGACCCAGTACGTC. The encoded protein is CSVGGGEAPETQYV.

Comment on this clonotype: The junction shows a germline mismatch at one end, possibly a read error. The chain combines TRBV29-1 with TRBJ2-1; D may correspond to TRBD1 or TRBD2 (6 bases each). Germline V gene data show CDR1 as SQVTM and CDR2 as ANQGSEA. The CDR3 is 15 residues long. The CDR3 loop is CSVCRGATIYNGQFF. Written as DNA, the CDR3 is TGCAGCGTTTGTAGGGGGGCTACCATCTACAATGGGCAGTTCTTC.

Comment on this clonotype: The CDR3 does not end in the conserved phenylalanine or tryptophan, so this is likely a read error. This chain links TRBV11-3 with TRBJ2-1; D perhaps matches TRBD2 (5 bases). The V gene's germline CDR1 is SGHNT and CDR2 YENEEA. Trimming stripped 5 bases from V and 8 bases from J, with 25 bases between. The CDR3 covers 17 residues. CDR3 nucleotide sequence: TGTGCCAGCAGCATAGGTCGGGGTGAGTGGGGTGTCGATGAGCAGTTCCTC. This gives the protein CASSIGRGEWGVDEQFL.

A few counts support this clonotype. A clone one base away is much larger, so this may be a read error. The chain employs TRBV7-9 and TRBJ2-7; a weak D match, TRBD2 (5 bases). From germline, CDR1 is SEHNR and CDR2 FQNEAQ (reference sequence). The CDR3 has 14 residues. V was clipped by 1 base and J by 7 bases, with 14 bases between them. The CDR3: CASSLGGSVREQYF. CDR3 in DNA: TGTGCCAGCAGCTTAGGAGGGAGCGTAAGGGAGCAGTACTTC.

As concerns this clonotype: The junction differs from germline at one of its ends, possibly a read error. The chain couples TRBV11-2 to TRBJ2-3; tentatively, D is TRBD2 (5 bases). Germline-derived CDR1 and CDR2 are SGHAT and FQNNGV. The CDR3 is 11 residues long. The CDR3 nucleotides read TGTGCCAGTAGCTTGGGAGATGCCCAGTATTTT. The encoded protein is CASSLGDAQYF.

The rearrangement uses TRBV11-2 and TRBJ2-7; D is possibly TRBD2 (6 bases). CDR3 length: 14 amino acids. Germline CDR1 and CDR2: SGHAT and FQNNGV. V was clipped by 6 bases and J by 0 bases, with 12 bases between them. Here the CDR3 reads CASSLWGDSYEQYF. CDR3 nucleotides: TGTGCCAGCAGTTTATGGGGGGACTCCTACGAGCAGTACTTC.

In the case of this clonotype: One base away lies a much larger clone, so this may be a sequencing read error. The genes are TRBV25-1 and TRBJ1-1; 7 nucleotides match TRBD1. The CDR3 is 15 amino acids. The germline gives CDR1 MGHDK, CDR2 SYGVNS. The CDR3, as DNA: TGTGCCAGCAGTCCTCCGACAGGGTTTATCACTGAAGCTTCCTTT. This translates into CASSPPTGFITEASF.

The genes are TRBV9 and TRBJ2-2, with TRBD1 matching 7 bases. The junction had 7 bases not matched to a gene; V was cut back by 0 bases and J by 5 bases. Germline V CDR1 and CDR2: SGDLS, YYNGEE. This CDR3 is 16 amino acids long. CDR3 sequence reads: CASSVGTGAITGELFF. The CDR3 DNA reads as TGTGCCAGCAGCGTAGGTACAGGGGCCATTACCGGGGAGCTGTTTTTT.

In the case of this clonotype: At one end, the junction sequence differs from germline, possibly due to a read error. The chain uses TRBV11-2 and TRBJ1-2, with unresolved D. This CDR3 is built from 13 residues. Germline V gene lookup returns CDR1 SGHAT and CDR2 FQNNGV. The CDR3 sequence: CVSSPVTEYGYTF. CDR3 in DNA: TGTGTCAGCAGTCCCGTGACGGAATATGGCTACACCTTC.

In the case of this clonotype: A much larger clone differs by one base, so this may be a read error. J is TRBJ2-7 and V is TRBV7-9; 9 nucleotides agree with TRBD1. The V segment lost 9 bases and the J segment 2 bases; nucleotides outside the gene matches: 5. The V gene's germline CDR1 is SEHNR and CDR2 FQNEAQ (reference sequence). The CDR3 is 13 amino acids. The CDR3: CASGDRDTYEQYF. For the CDR3, the DNA is TGTGCCAGTGGGGACAGGGACACCTACGAGCAGTACTTC. Full variable domain (rest looked up from reference TRBV7-9 and TRBJ2-7): DTGVSQNPRHKITKRGQNVTFRCDPISEHNRLYWYRQTLGQGPEFLTYFQNEAQLEKSRLLSDRFSAERPKGSFSTLEIQRTEQGDSAMYLCASGDRDTYEQYFGPGTRLTVT.

V gene TRBV10-3 combines with J gene TRBJ2-2; D unclear. CDR1 is ENHRY and CDR2 is SYGVKD in the germline V gene. The CDR3 is made up of 15 amino acids. Trimming took 6 bases from V and 6 from J, leaving 17 bases between them. The CDR3 loop is CAIRGTETKAGELFF. The CDR3 DNA is TGTGCCATCAGGGGAACGGAAACGAAGGCCGGGGAGCTGTTTTTT.

Note on this clonotype: The junction does not match germline at one end; this may be a read error. This rearrangement joins TRBV6-5 to TRBJ2-3; 8 bases align to TRBD2. The CDR3 covers 18 residues. CDR1 MNHEY and CDR2 SVGAGI come from the germline V gene. The CDR3 loop is CTSPPRGTGTRCTDTLYF. The DNA for the CDR3 is TGTACCAGCCCCCCTAGGGGGACCGGGACTAGATGCACAGATACGCTGTATTTT.

Comments on this clonotype: The junction shows a germline mismatch at one end, possibly a read error. The V call is TRBV5-4, the J call TRBJ2-1; D unclear. Germline CDR1 SGHNT, CDR2 YYREEE (reference sequence). CDR3 size: 15 residues. CDR3 nucleotide sequence: TGTGCCAGCAAGGCCGGGCCAGGCCCCTACAATGGGCAGTTCTTC. This codes for CASKAGPGPYNGQFF.

In the case of this clonotype: Germline is not matched at one junction end, which may reflect a read error. V usage is TRBV6-6 and J usage is TRBJ1-1; D unclear. CDR1 MNHNY and CDR2 SVGAGI come from the germline V gene (reference sequence). The CDR3 consists of 13 residues. DNA of the CDR3: TGTGCCAGCAGTTACTCGGAAAACACTGATGCTTTCTTT. This gives the protein CASSYSENTDAFF.

This clonotype was seen only once. A read error may account for a junction end that differs from germline. The chain employs TRBV11-2 and TRBJ2-7; D could derive from TRBD1 or TRBD2 (5 bases each). The CDR3 consists of 15 residues. Germline V gives CDR1 SGHAT, CDR2 FQNNGV. The CDR3 region is CASNLDRGPVPEQYF. CDR3 nucleotides: TGTGCTAGCAACTTAGATAGGGGACCAGTTCCCGAGCAGTACTTC.

As for this clonotype: No conserved phenylalanine or tryptophan is present at the end of the CDR3, so a read error is the likely explanation. The rearrangement joins TRBV10-2 to TRBJ2-3, with 10 bases fitting TRBD1. Germline V gene data show CDR1 as WSHSY and CDR2 as SAAADI. After removal of 7 bases from V and 10 bases from J, the junction contained 17 bases not matched to a gene. The CDR3 has 16 amino acids. CDR3 amino acids: CASTMMTGTGEPSQYL. The CDR3 DNA is TGCGCCAGCACAATGATGACCGGGACAGGGGAACCTTCGCAGTATTTA.

This rearrangement joins TRBV10-1 to TRBJ1-1, with D possibly TRBD1 on 6 matching bases. In germline, CDR1 is WNHNN, CDR2 SYGVQD (reference sequence). The CDR3 runs to 13 residues. The DNA of the CDR3 is TGCGTCAGTAGTGTTGGACAGCTTAGTGAAGCTTTCTTT. The encoded protein is CVSSVGQLSEAFF.

About this clonotype: This may stem from a read error, because a much larger clone lies one nucleotide away. The chain recombines TRBV11-1 with TRBJ2-1; 7 nucleotides agree with TRBD1. Germline trimming cut 3 bases from V and 5 bases from J; bases unmatched to any gene: 7. The CDR3 spans 15 residues. Looked up from germline, CDR1 is SGHAT and CDR2 is FQDESV (reference sequence). Here the CDR3 DNA reads TGTGCCAGCAGCTTCCAGGGACAGCTGGACAATGAGCAGTTCTTC. It specifies CASSFQGQLDNEQFF.

This clonotype was counted only a few times. Here the CDR3 DNA reads TGTGCCAGCAGCTCTGGACTAGCGGGAGGCCGGTATTTT. Translation gives CASSSGLAGGRYF. The gene calls are TRBV11-2 and TRBJ2-3; 14 nucleotides line up with TRBD2. V was clipped by 4 bases and J by 14 bases; unmatched bases: 5. The CDR3 has 13 amino acids. The germline gives CDR1 SGHAT, CDR2 FQNNGV.

Details on this clonotype: An end of the junction does not agree with germline; a read error may underlie this. J is TRBJ2-1 and V is TRBV4-1; the match to TRBD2 covers 7 bases. This CDR3 is built from 17 residues. Looked up from germline, CDR1 is MGHRA and CDR2 is YSYEKL. The CDR3 coding sequence is TGCGTCAGCAGCGAGACTAGCTGGGATGGGTCGTACAATGAGCAGTTCTTC. It is translated as CVSSETSWDGSYNEQFF.

With respect to this clonotype: The junction differs from germline at one of its ends, possibly a read error. V is TRBV11-3 and J is TRBJ2-3; D unclear. The J call is uncertain, as TRBJ1-5 better fits the DNA end. Germline-derived CDR1 and CDR2 are SGHNT and YENEEA. There are 14 residues in the CDR3. CDR3 nucleotides: TGTGCTAGCAGCTTCAGGAATAGCACAGATACGCAGCATTTT. Its protein product is CASSFRNSTDTQHF.

In regard to this clonotype: An end of the junction does not agree with germline; a read error may underlie this. This sequence joins TRBV11-2 and TRBJ2-3; D is unclear. CDR3 size: 15 residues. CDR1 is SGHAT and CDR2 is FQNNGV in the germline V gene. CDR3 loop: CASSLVSRSTDRRYF. The CDR3 DNA reads as TGTGCCAGTAGCTTAGTAAGCCGCAGCACAGATAGGCGGTATTTT.

A note on this clonotype: One junction end disagrees with the germline gene, perhaps due to a read error. The rearrangement joins TRBV7-9 to TRBJ2-7; no clear D. Per germline, CDR1 SEHNR and CDR2 FQNEAQ (reference sequence). The CDR3 spans 13 residues. The DNA for the CDR3 is TGTGCCAGCAGCTTACCTAGTGGTTACGAGCACTACTTC. It specifies CASSLPSGYEHYF.

On this clonotype: Given the absence of the conserved phenylalanine or tryptophan at the CDR3 end, a read error is likely. The chain carries TRBV5-6 and TRBJ2-7; maybe TRBD2 (6 bases). Germline CDR1 reads SGHDT; CDR2 reads YYEEEE. V shed 3 bases and J shed 4 bases, with 14 bases lying between them. CDR3 length: 14 residues. The CDR3 coding sequence is TGTGCCAGCAGCTCGGGGACTGGCGCATACGAGCAGTACTAC. Its translation is CASSSGTGAYEQYY.

The chain combines TRBV28 with TRBJ2-1, with D hard to call. CDR1 and CDR2 from the germline V gene are MDHEN and SYDVKM. Between the trimmed V and J ends, which lost 5 bases and 8 bases, there was a span of 16 bases. CDR3 length: 14 residues. CDR3 region: CASSENRVPHEQFF. DNA of the CDR3: TGTGCCAGCAGTGAGAACCGGGTCCCTCATGAGCAGTTCTTC. Using reference TRBV28 and TRBJ2-1 for the parts outside the CDR3, the full variable domain is DVKVTQSSRYLVKRTGEKVFLECVQDMDHENMFWYRQDPGLGLRLIYFSYDVKMKEKGDIPEGYSVSREKKERFSLILESASTNQTSMYLCASSENRVPHEQFFGPGTRLTVL.

With regard to this clonotype: A much more abundant neighbour one base away suggests this may be a read error. This chain links TRBV28 with TRBJ2-2; D possibly uses TRBD1 or TRBD2 (5 bases each). The CDR3 spans 13 residues. Germline V gives CDR1 MDHEN, CDR2 SYDVKM. CDR3 sequence: CASSWTATGDLFF. As DNA, the CDR3 is TGTGCCAGCAGTTGGACTGCCACCGGGGACCTGTTTTTT.

Concerning this clonotype itself: A much bigger clone sits one base away, suggesting this may be a read error. The chain carries TRBV6-1 and TRBJ2-2; the match to TRBD1 covers 11 bases. The CDR3 loop spans 16 amino acids. Germline V gene data show CDR1 as MNHNS and CDR2 as SASEGT. The CDR3 protein is CTSSAPGQGGSGELFF. For the CDR3, the DNA is TGTACCAGCAGTGCCCCGGGACAGGGGGGCTCCGGGGAGCTGTTTTTT.